This T cell receptor beta chain appears in the sequencing data of a study of shared clonotypes between healthy human individuals. Germline V lookup: CDR1 SGHNT, CDR2 YYREEE (reference sequence). This CDR3 is 15 amino acids long. The V gene lost 4 bases and the J gene lost 0 bases, with 13 bases spanning the gap. The study's findings and limits: Clonotype sharing across donors was expected to vary with sequencing depth.

In the naive CD8 group, cells lacked CD45RO and were positively selected for CCR7, so terminally differentiated effector memory CD45RA+ cells were left out. Regarding this clone: Its antigen remains unknown.

Sequenced by immunoSEQ multiplex PCR; TCRdb stores in-frame clones only, minus some. The sample yields roughly 570,000 clones, 98% seen once. The J gene is TRBJ1-1, the V gene TRBV5-4, with D perhaps TRBD1 (6 bases). Sequencing was done on a sample of naive CD8+ T cells sorted from blood. This clonotype originated in a man aged 25-40 years in good health. The CDR3 DNA is TGTGCCAGCAGCGAAGGACAGTCTTTGAACACTGAAGCTTTCTTT. Translation gives CASSEGQSLNTEAFF. Looking up the rest from reference TRBV5-4 and TRBJ1-1 gives the full variable domain: ETGVTQSPTHLIKTRGQQVTLRCSSQSGHNTVSWYQQALGQGPQFIFQYYREEENGRGNFPPRFSGLQFPNYSSELNVNALELDDSALYLCASSEGQSLNTEAFFGQGTRLTVV.